At least ten counts were recorded for the clone carrying this T cell receptor beta chain. This entry comes from a study of neurological immune-mediated disorders. TCRdb independently ran MiXCR on the 5' RACE reads; one entry per CDR3 protein. The table lists 20,000 to 25,000 distinct CDR3 sequences, about 15% of them singletons, with roughly 14% in the top ten. The length of the CDR3 is 13 residues. V was trimmed by 2 bases and J by 3 bases, leaving 7 bases between them. This sequence joins TRBV12-3 or TRBV12-4 and TRBJ1-1; no clear D. The sequencing input was PBMCs. This clonotype was obtained from a female donor with HTLV-1-associated myelopathy (HAM/TSP). CDR3: CASSLSTDTEAFF. CDR3 nucleotides: TGTGCCAGCAGTTTAAGTACGGACACTGAAGCTTTCTTT.